This TCR beta chain was recorded in a study of T cell repertoires in cytomegalovirus infection (dated by TCRdb to between 2018 and 2021). In terms of the full investigation: Donor HLA type was relevant to the analysis, as public TCR beta signatures indicated carriage of CMV infection together with the matching HLA type.

The data were produced on an Illumina HiSeq 1500. TCRdb reran the public reads through fastp at Q25 and MiXCR, keeping productive beta chains. Here each entry gathers all rows of one CDR3 protein and keeps the most common genes and DNA. For this sample the table gives under 200,000 distinct CDR3 sequences, of which approximately 9.7% were detected only once. About 4.2% of the sample goes to the ten largest clones. This clonotype was counted between two and nine times. It lacks a known antigen. Per-nucleotide qualities are absent, and no much larger clonotype sits a single base away. What the authors observed across the whole study: The ex vivo response was dominated by HLA-C-restricted CMV-specific TCR beta clonotypes, which also provided the single most frequent clonotype in two of eight donors. In both this cohort and an independent roughly 350-donor cohort, the cumulative frequency of public TCR beta family members distinguished carriers of CMV infection plus the relevant HLA type.

The germline V gene encodes CDR1 DFQATT and CDR2 SNEGSKA (reference sequence). Inclusive of the bounding cysteine and phenylalanine, the CDR3 is 18 residues long. Only CDR3 DNA is held: 54 bases, read in frame from base 1. Trimming removed 0 bases from V and 5 bases from J; the gene matches leave 11 bases unexplained. Sequenced material: PBMCs. Rearrangement joined TRBV20-1 to TRBJ2-3, and TRBD2 matches 13 of the central bases. This TCR came from a human donor in good health (CMV status not recorded). Some clones in this sample may be carry-over from other donors' samples. Here is the DNA: TGCAGTGCTAGAGAGCAGAGATCAAGACTAGCGGGAGGAGATACGCAGTATTTT. Its translation is CSAREQRSRLAGGDTQYF.